These 3 T cell receptor beta chains came from one sample sequenced in a study of blood T cell repertoires in COVID-19. TCRdb keeps only in-frame clones here, not all; method: immunoSEQ multiplex PCR. Here the sample spans around 84,000 clones, 83% being singletons. The source material was peripheral blood. The receptors here all came from a man older than 75 with active or convalescent COVID-19.

This clone appeared once. The chain links TRBV18 to TRBJ1-3, with 8 positions matching TRBD1. This CDR3 has 17 residues. From germline, CDR1 is KGHSH and CDR2 LQKENI. After removal of 2 bases from V and 0 bases from J, the junction contained 6 bases not matched to a gene. Here the CDR3 reads CASSPMAGGSSGNTIYF. The DNA for the CDR3 is TGTGCCAGCTCACCAATGGCAGGGGGCTCCTCTGGAAACACCATATATTTT.

The chain carries TRBV19 and TRBJ2-1; D remains unclear. The CDR3 consists of 15 residues. Germline-derived CDR1 and CDR2 are LNHDA and SQIVND (reference sequence). The V and J ends lost 4 bases and 0 bases respectively, with 10 bases between them. Written as DNA, the CDR3 is TGTGCCAGTAGTAACACCACCTTCTCCTACAATGAGCAGTTCTTC. It codes for CASSNTTFSYNEQFF.

V usage is TRBV19 and J usage is TRBJ2-1; 8 bases fit TRBD1. The trim removed 7 bases at V and 7 bases at J, leaving 12 bases unmatched. Germline V gene data show CDR1 as LNHDA and CDR2 as SQIVND (reference sequence). This CDR3 has 15 amino acids. CDR3 sequence (DNA): TGTGCCAGTACTAGGGACAGGTGGATGCCGAATGAGCAGTTCTTC. Its translation: CASTRDRWMPNEQFF.